This TCR beta chain appears in the sequencing data of a study of human thymus T cells. Study-wide results and limits: Gene usage for V and J segments appeared biased in thymic and blood repertoires.

Assay used: immunoSEQ multiplex PCR; TCRdb lists only in-frame clones, some missing. The sample contains some 44,000 clones, 95% of which appear only once. As concerns this clone: Its antigen is unidentified.

V was trimmed by 10 bases and J by 3 bases, leaving 15 bases between them. The CDR3 spans 14 residues. CDR1 and CDR2 (germline): ENHRY, SYGVKD. This rearrangement joins TRBV10-3 to TRBJ2-2; D might be TRBD2 (5 bases). This receptor was identified in a girl in the first two years of life with a congenital heart defect but otherwise immunologically healthy. The material sequenced was blood. CDR3 coding DNA: TGTGCCACCAAGGAGGCCCTTTACACCGGGGAGCTGTTTTTT. Translation: CATKEALYTGELFF.